This T cell receptor (beta chain) was identified during a study of molecular identifiers for immune sequencing clone quantification (dated by TCRdb to the late 2010s). For context, the study as a whole: In a replicate experiment, RNA from about 21,000 or 97,000 naive CD8 T cells was split into five aliquots, four of which were sequenced. CD8 T cells were used in a methods study to benchmark molecular-identifier clustering-based TCR repertoire sequencing (MIDCIRS) and TCR RNA copy counting.

The library relied on PCR. Instrument used: Illumina HiSeq 4000. Preparation of bulk TCR libraries followed a previously described approach, with the TCR primers listed in Table S5. Purification of total RNA was performed with the Qiagen AllPrep DNA/RNA kit. Before any analysis, reads coming from multiple sequencing runs of the same library were combined into one pool. As for how the authors treated the data: Reads were retained only if their TCR constant sequence matched exactly, and those retained reads were trimmed to 150 nt and grouped according to their 12-nt molecular barcodes. Within each barcode group, reads were sub-clustered at a 15% Levenshtein threshold, and quality-weighted consensus sequences were built per RNA molecule. Non-functional sequences were filtered out, along with any lower-count sequence sitting one edit away from another sequence. Barcode sub-clusters with fewer than 20% of the maximum read count were removed, based on fitting two negative binomial distributions. The public reads were reanalyzed by TCRdb: fastp trimming at Q25, MiXCR alignment, in-frame beta chains only. Rows with a matching CDR3 protein are joined into one entry that keeps the most common DNA and genes. TCRdb, not the authors, supplied the V and J calls. Across this sample there are more than 35,000 distinct CDR3 sequences, with about a fifth seen only once. Roughly 0.99% of the sample lies in the top ten.

In its sample, this clonotype was seen many times. What this receptor recognizes is not known. No quality values exist for individual bases; no much larger clone is one base distant. Libraries of naive CD8 T cells were built from anywhere between roughly 20,000 and 1,100,000 sorted cells, with 10%, 30% or 50% of the purified RNA used. Naive CD8 T cells, defined as CD8+CD4-CCR7+CD45RA+, were FACS-sorted into RLT Plus buffer on a BD FACSAria II. Around 11 TCR copies' worth of Jurkat RNA were spiked into about 19,000-1,100,000 naive CD8 T cell samples to test detection sensitivity. CD8 T cells were enriched with RosetteSep CD8+ T Cell Enrichment Cocktail and Ficoll-Paque, followed by ACK red cell lysis. Study-wide findings and limitations: Naive libraries contained spiked-in Jurkat TCR RNA (approximately 10 copies' worth), which is not part of the donor repertoire. In CMV-specific effector cells, over 98% of molecules were held by clones above 20 RNA copies, whereas under 1% of molecules were held by such clones in naive cells. Without barcode sub-clustering, chimeric consensus sequences inflated TCR diversity; chimeras reached as high as 47%. Even against a background of 750,000 to 1,000,000 naive CD8 T cells, spiked-in Jurkat TCR RNA amounting to a single cell's worth was reported to be detectable. The sizes of highly expanded clones could end up underestimated when identical TCR molecules share a barcode. Modeling indicated about 3 TCR RNA copies recovered per cell, compared with 9.5 to 10 by digital PCR, which implies a capture efficiency of approximately 30%.

Per the germline V gene, SGHDT is the CDR1 and YYEEEE is the CDR2. From the cysteine through the phenylalanine, the CDR3 covers 15 amino acids. Only the CDR3 part of the read is kept: 45 bases, read in frame from the first base. V was cut back by 0 bases and J by 2 bases, leaving a gap of 9 bases between them. Here the chain combines TRBV5-6 and TRBJ2-1, with a tentative D gene TRBD1 over 7 matching bases. The sample comprised naive CD8+ T cells from blood, with Jurkat cell RNA spiked in. In light of the paper, this sample's cell subset or site label describes: FACS-sorted CD8+CD4-CCR7+CD45RA+ naive T cells. The receptor was derived from a human donor in good health. Some libraries in this study had Jurkat cell RNA spiked in. The nucleotide sequence is given as TGTGCCAGCAGCTTGGCCAGGGGGGCCTACAATGAGCAGTTCTTC. Translated, it reads CASSLARGAYNEQFF.